This TCR beta chain derives from a study of shared clonotypes between healthy human individuals. Study background: The cohort had a couple of women and a few men, ages 18 to 49. Study-level points and caveats: The authors sampled blood alone, and tissue repertoires likely differ.

Note on this clone: Its antigen is as yet unknown. The sample contains more than one DNA sequence encoding this CDR3.

Authors' analysis steps: ImmunoSEQ output lacked quality scores and full-length reads, limiting matched filtering. Some clones are missing from TCRdb's copy, which holds only in-frame ones; the method was immunoSEQ multiplex PCR. The V and J calls and the clone size are those of that table, but D and trimming were determined from the DNA. The sample has approximately 440,000 clones, over 60% seen once. This TCR was sampled from a woman aged 40 to 50 in good health. Some clones in this sample may be carry-over from other donors' samples. The specimen was PBMCs.

The CDR3 protein is CASSLGLAGQETQYF. The CDR3 DNA reads as TGCGCCAGCAGCTTGGGGCTAGCGGGGCAAGAGACCCAGTACTTC. The V and J genes are TRBV5-1 and TRBJ2-5; 9 bases fit TRBD2. This CDR3 comprises 15 residues. Trimming at V came to 0 bases and at J to 2 bases, leaving 2 bases not matched to a gene. Germline-derived CDR1 and CDR2 are SGHRS and YFSETQ.